These T cell receptor beta chains were read from a single sample in a study of T cell repertoires in cytomegalovirus infection. These TCRs are of unknown antigen specificity. MiXCR, applied by TCRdb to the reads, yields one record per CDR3 protein. The sample includes about 830,000 distinct CDR3 sequences, approximately 32% seen only once; the top ten take around 12%. This specimen consisted of cultured CD8+ T cells from PBMCs, obtained from culture after CMV antigen stimulation. The origin of the receptors is a human donor in good health (CMV status not recorded). Some clones in this sample may be carry-over from other donors' samples. Each CDR3 is given with its conserved first and last residue. Fields, in order: D gene, V gene, J gene, clone size, CDR3 protein, CDR3 DNA. A D gene is named only where the DNA matches it firmly. Expanded clones are given a class, and other clones once, few, many or no size at all.

>NA|TRBV7-2|TRBJ2-5|many
CASSPDSRFQETQYF
TGTGCCAGCAGCCCGGACTCCAGGTTCCAAGAGACCCAGTACTTC
>NA|TRBV6-6|TRBJ1-6|few
CASSYTGDGPLHF
TGTGCCAGCAGTTACACGGGGGATGGACCCCTCCACTTT
>NA|TRBV27|TRBJ2-1|NA
CASSFGGIYNEQFF
TGTGCCAGCAGTTTTGGCGGTATTTACAATGAGCAGTTCTTC
>NA|TRBV4-1|TRBJ1-6|NA
CASSKGGPTPIRGLHF
TGCGCCAGCAGCAAGGGCGGGCCTACACCAATTCGAGGCCTCCACTTT
>NA|TRBV7-2|TRBJ1-2|NA
CAILPLGGNYGYTF
TGTGCCATTCTTCCCCTTGGGGGAAACTATGGCTACACCTTC
>NA|TRBV7-2|TRBJ2-3|many
CASSPTDYTDTQYF
TGTGCCAGCAGCCCAACGGACTACACAGATACGCAGTATTTT
>NA|TRBV2|TRBJ1-2|NA
CASGGRYGYTF
TGTGCCAGCGGCGGGAGGTATGGCTACACCTTC
>TRBD1|TRBV4-1|TRBJ2-7|many
CASSQDPGGSYEQYF
TGCGCCAGCAGCCAAGATCCAGGGGGCTCCTACGAGCAGTACTTC
>NA|TRBV12-3/TRBV12-4|TRBJ1-5|NA
CASSLKAPDSNSNQPQHF
TGTGCCAGCAGTTTAAAGGCCCCGGACAGCAATAGCAATCAGCCCCAGCATTTT
>TRBD2|TRBV27|TRBJ2-1|few
CASQTSGTAYNEQFF
TGTGCCAGCCAGACTAGCGGGACCGCCTACAATGAGCAGTTCTTC
>TRBD1|TRBV15|TRBJ1-5|NA
CATSRVPGQGTQYQPQHF
TGTGCCACCAGCAGAGTCCCGGGACAGGGTACACAATATCAGCCCCAGCATTTT
>TRBD1|TRBV19|TRBJ2-2|NA
CASRVTGPGELFF
TGTGCCAGTAGGGTGACAGGGCCCGGGGAGCTGTTTTTT
>NA|TRBV19|TRBJ1-1|NA
CASGRVNTEAFF
TGTGCCAGTGGCAGGGTGAACACTGAAGCTTTCTTT
>TRBD1|TRBV12-3/TRBV12-4|TRBJ1-2|many
CASSRDRGLVYGYTF
TGTGCCAGCAGTCGGGACAGGGGGCTAGTCTATGGCTACACCTTC
>TRBD1|TRBV7-9|TRBJ2-6|many
CASSSTSLGTDSGANVLTF
TGTGCCAGCAGCTCGACCTCGTTGGGGACAGACTCTGGGGCCAACGTCCTGACTTTC
>TRBD1|TRBV7-6|TRBJ2-7|NA
CASSLDRARNEQYF
TGTGCCAGCAGCTTGGACAGGGCAAGGAACGAGCAGTACTTC
>TRBD1|TRBV6-2/TRBV6-3|TRBJ2-3|few
CASSSRQGPFSTDTQYF
TGTGCCAGCAGTTCCCGACAGGGGCCGTTTAGCACAGATACGCAGTATTTT
>TRBD1|TRBV7-8|TRBJ1-5|many
CASRQDRGYDQPQHF
TGTGCCAGCAGACAGGACAGGGGATACGATCAGCCCCAGCATTTT